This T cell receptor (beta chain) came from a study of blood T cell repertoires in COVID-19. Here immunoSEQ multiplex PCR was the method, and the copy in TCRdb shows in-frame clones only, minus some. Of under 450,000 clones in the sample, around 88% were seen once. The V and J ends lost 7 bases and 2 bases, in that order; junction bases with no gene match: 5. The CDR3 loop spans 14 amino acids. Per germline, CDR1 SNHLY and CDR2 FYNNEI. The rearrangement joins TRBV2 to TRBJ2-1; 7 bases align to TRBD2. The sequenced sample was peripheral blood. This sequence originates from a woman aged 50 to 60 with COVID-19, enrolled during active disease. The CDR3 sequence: CASTREGTYNEQFF. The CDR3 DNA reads TGTGCCAGCACAAGGGAGGGTACCTACAATGAGCAGTTCTTC. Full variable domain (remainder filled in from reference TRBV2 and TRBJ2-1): EPEVTQTPSHQVTQMGQEVILRCVPISNHLYFYWYRQILGQKVEFLVSFYNNEISEKSEIFDDQFSVERPDGSNFTLKIRSTKLEDSAMYFCASTREGTYNEQFFGPGTRLTVL.